This TCR beta chain is drawn from a study of T cells expressing NK-cell markers. Study-level information: TCR beta repertoires came from sorted CD3+CD56+NKG2C+, CD3+CD56+NKG2C- and CD3+CD56-NKG2C+ T cells. Study results and limitations: The study found these clonotypes also leading the CD3+CD56-NKG2C+ fraction in a few donors. What remained unclear was the HCMV specificity of expanded NKG2C+ T cell clones.

This CDR3 contains 15 residues. CDR1 and CDR2 (germline): SGHRS, YFSETQ. For TCR beta, cDNA was produced by 5'RACE template switching with UMIs. TCRdb re-called the 5' RACE reads and catalogs CDR3 proteins one per entry, DNA excluded. The repertoire table contains about 380,000 distinct CDR3 sequences. Points on this clonotype: Its target is unknown.

Sequenced: blood T cells: a sorted CD56 or NKG2C T cell subset, CD4+ or CD8+ T cells, or bulk PBMC T cells (not recorded which). The TCR sequence derives from a man aged 18-69 years in good health. The chain recombines TRBV5-1 with TRBJ1-1; checking the TCRdb D call of TRBD1 is not possible without DNA. CDR3 residues: CASSSDRGLESEAFF. The full variable domain, completed using reference TRBV5-1 and TRBJ1-1, is KAGVTQTPRYLIKTRGQQVTLSCSPISGHRSVSWYQQTPGQGLQFLFEYFSETQRNKGNFPGRFSGRQFSNSRSEMNVSTLELGDSALYLCASSSDRGLESEAFFGQGTRLTVV.